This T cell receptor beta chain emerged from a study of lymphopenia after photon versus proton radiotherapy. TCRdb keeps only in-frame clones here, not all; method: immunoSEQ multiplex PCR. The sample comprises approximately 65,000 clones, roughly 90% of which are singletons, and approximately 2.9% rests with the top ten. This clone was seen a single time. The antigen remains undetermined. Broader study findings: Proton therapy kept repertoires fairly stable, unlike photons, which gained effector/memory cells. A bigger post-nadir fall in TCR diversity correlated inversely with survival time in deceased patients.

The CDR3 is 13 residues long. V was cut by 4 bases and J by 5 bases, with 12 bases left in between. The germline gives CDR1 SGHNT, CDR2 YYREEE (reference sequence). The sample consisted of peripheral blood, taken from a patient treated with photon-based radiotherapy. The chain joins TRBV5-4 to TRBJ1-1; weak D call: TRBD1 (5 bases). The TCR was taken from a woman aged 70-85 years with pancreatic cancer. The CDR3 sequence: CASSSIGGTEAFF. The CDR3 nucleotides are TGTGCCAGCAGCAGCATCGGGGGGACTGAAGCTTTCTTT.